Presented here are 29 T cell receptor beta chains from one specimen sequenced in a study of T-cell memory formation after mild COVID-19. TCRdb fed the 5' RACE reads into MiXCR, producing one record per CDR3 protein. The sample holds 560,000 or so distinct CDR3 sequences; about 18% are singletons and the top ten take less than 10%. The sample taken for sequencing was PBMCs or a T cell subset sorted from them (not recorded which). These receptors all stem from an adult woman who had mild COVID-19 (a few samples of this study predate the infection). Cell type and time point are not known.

CDR3 coding DNA: TGTGCCAGCAGTTCCCACAGGGGGCGAGGGGAAGACATTCAGTACTTC. Its translation: CASSSHRGRGEDIQYF. This chain uses TRBV12-3 or TRBV12-4 with TRBJ2-4; the match to TRBD1 covers 9 bases. V lost 4 bases, J lost 8 bases, and 12 bases stayed unmatched. The CDR3 has 16 amino acids.

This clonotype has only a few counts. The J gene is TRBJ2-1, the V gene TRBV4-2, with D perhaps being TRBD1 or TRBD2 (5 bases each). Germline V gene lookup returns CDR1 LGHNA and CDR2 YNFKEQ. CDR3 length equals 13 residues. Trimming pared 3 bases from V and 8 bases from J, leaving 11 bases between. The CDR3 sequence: CASSQGVRDEQFF. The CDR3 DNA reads TGTGCCAGCAGCCAGGGGGTACGGGATGAGCAGTTCTTC.

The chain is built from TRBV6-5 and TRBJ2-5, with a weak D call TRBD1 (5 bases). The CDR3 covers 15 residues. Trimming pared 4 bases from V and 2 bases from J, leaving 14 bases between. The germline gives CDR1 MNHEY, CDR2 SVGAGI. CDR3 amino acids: CASSFAQGNQETQYF. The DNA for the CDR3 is TGTGCCAGCAGTTTCGCCCAGGGTAATCAAGAGACCCAGTACTTC.

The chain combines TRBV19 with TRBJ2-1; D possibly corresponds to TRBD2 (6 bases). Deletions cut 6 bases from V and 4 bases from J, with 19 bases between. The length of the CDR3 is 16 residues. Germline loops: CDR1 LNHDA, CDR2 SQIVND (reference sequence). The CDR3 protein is CASRVSDYLGYNEQFF. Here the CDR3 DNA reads TGTGCCAGTAGAGTATCGGACTACCTCGGGTACAATGAGCAGTTCTTC.

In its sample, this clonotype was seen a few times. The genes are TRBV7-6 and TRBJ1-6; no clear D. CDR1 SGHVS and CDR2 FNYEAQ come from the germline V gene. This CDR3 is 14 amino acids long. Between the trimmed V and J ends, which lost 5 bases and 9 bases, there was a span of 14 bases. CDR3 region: CASSPRDWSSPLHF. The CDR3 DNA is TGTGCCAGCAGCCCCCGGGATTGGAGTTCACCCCTCCACTTT.

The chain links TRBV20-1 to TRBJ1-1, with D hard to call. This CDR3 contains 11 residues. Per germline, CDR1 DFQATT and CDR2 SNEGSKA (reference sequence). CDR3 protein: CRTRQNTEAFF. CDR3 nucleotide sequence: TGCAGGACCCGACAGAACACTGAAGCTTTCTTT.

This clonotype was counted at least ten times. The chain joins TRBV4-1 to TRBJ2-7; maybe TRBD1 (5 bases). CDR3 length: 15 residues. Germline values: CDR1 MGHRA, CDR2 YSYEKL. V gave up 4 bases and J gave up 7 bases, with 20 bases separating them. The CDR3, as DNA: TGCGCCAGCAGCCTCACCTTGGGCAGGGCGGAGGAGCAGTACTTC. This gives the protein CASSLTLGRAEEQYF.

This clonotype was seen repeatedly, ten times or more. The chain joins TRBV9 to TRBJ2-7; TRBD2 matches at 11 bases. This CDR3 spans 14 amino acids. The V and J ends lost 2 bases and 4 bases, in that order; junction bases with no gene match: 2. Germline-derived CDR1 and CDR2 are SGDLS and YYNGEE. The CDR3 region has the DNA TGTGCCAGCAGCGTTCTAGCGGGGGGTTACGAGCAGTACTTC. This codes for CASSVLAGGYEQYF.

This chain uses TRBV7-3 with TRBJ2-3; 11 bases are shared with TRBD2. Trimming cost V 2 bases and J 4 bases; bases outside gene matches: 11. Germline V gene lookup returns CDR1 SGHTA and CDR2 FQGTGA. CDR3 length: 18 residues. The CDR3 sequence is CASSLWAPSGGTPDTQYF. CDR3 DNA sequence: TGTGCCAGCAGCTTATGGGCTCCTAGCGGGGGGACACCAGATACGCAGTATTTT.

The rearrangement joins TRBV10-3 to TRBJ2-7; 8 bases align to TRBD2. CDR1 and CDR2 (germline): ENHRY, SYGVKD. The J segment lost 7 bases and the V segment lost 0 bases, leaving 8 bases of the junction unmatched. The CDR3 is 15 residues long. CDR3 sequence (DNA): TGTGCCATCAGTGAGTCGGAAGCGGGAGTGTGTGAGCAGTACTTC. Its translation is CAISESEAGVCEQYF.

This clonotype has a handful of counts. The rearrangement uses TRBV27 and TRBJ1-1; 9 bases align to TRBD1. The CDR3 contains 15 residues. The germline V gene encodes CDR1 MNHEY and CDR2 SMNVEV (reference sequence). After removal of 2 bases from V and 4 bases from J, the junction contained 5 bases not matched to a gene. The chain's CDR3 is CASSLTGTGFTEAFF. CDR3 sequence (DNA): TGTGCCAGCAGTTTAACCGGGACAGGGTTCACTGAAGCTTTCTTT.

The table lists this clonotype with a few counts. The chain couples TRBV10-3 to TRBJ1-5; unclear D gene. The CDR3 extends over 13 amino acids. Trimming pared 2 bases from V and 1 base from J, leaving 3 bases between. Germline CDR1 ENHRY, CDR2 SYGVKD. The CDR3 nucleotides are TGTGCCATCAGTGAGGGAAGCAATCAGCCCCAGCATTTT. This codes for CAISEGSNQPQHF.

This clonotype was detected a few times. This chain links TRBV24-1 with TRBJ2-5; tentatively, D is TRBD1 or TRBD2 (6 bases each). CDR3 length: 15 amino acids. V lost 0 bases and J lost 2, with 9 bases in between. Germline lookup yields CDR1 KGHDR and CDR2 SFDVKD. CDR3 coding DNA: TGTGCCACCAGTGATTTGGAGGGGGGACAAGAGACCCAGTACTTC. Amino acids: CATSDLEGGQETQYF.

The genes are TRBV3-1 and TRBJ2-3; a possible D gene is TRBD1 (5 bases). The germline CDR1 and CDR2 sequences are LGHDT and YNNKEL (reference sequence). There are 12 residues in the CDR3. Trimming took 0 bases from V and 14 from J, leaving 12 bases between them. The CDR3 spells CASSQDSRVGYF. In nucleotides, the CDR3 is TGTGCCAGCAGCCAAGATAGCAGGGTAGGGTATTTT.

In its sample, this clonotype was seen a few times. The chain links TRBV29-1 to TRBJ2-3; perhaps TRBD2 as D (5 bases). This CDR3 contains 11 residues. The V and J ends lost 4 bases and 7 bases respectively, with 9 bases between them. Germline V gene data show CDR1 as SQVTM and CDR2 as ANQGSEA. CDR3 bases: TGCAGCGTTGCGGGATCAAATACGCAGTATTTT. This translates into CSVAGSNTQYF.

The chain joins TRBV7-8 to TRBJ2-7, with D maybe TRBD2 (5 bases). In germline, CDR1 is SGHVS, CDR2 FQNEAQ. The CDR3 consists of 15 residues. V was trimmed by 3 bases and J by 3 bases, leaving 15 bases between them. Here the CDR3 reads CASSFGGLGYYEQYF. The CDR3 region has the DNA TGTGCCAGCAGCTTTGGTGGACTCGGCTACTACGAGCAGTACTTC. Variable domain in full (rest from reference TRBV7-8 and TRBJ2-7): GAGVSQSPRYKVAKRGQDVALRCDPISGHVSLFWYQQALGQGPEFLTYFQNEAQLDKSGLPSDRFFAERPEGSVSTLKIQRTQQEDSAVYLCASSFGGLGYYEQYFGPGTRLTVT.

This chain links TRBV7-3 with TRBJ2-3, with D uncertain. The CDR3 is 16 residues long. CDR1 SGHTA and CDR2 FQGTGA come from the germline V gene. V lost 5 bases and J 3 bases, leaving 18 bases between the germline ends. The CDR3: CASSRSGVQKTDTQYF. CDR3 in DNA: TGTGCCAGCAGCCGCAGTGGGGTGCAGAAAACAGATACGCAGTATTTT.

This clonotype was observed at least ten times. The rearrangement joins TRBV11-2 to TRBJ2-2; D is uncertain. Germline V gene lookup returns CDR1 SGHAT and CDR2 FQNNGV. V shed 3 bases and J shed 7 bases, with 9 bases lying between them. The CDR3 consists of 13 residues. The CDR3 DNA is TGTGCCAGCAGCTTTTACAGAGGCGGGGAGCTGTTTTTT. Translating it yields CASSFYRGGELFF.

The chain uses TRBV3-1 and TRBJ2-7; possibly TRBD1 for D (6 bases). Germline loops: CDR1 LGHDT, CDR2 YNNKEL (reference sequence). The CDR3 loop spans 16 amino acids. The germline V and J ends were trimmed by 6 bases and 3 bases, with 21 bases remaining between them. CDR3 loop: CASRKTPGHQNYEQYF. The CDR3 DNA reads TGTGCCAGCAGGAAAACCCCGGGACACCAAAACTACGAGCAGTACTTC.

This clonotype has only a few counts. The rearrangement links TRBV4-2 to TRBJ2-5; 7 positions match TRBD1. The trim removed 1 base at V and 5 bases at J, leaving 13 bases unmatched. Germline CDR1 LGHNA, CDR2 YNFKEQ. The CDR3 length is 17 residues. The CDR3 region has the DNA TGTGCCAGCAGCCAAGTGGTGACAGGGAACCTCCCCGAGACCCAGTACTTC. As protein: CASSQVVTGNLPETQYF.

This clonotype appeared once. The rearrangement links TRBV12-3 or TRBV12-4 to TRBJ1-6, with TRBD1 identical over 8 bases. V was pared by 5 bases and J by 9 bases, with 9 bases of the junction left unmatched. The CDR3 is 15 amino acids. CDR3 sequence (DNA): TGTGCCAGCAGTACCCGAACAGGGGGTGCTTCACCCCTCCACTTT. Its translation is CASSTRTGGASPLHF.

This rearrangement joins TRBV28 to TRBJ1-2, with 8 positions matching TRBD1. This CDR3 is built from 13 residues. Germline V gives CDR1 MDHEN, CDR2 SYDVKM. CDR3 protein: CAVLQGGGYGYTF. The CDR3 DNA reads TGTGCGGTGTTACAGGGGGGAGGATATGGCTACACCTTC.

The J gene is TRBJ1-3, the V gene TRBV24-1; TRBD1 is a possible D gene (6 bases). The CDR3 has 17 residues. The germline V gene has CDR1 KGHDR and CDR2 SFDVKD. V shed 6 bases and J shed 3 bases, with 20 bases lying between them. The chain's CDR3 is CATSPSGQPLSGNTIYF. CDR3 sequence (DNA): TGTGCCACCAGTCCTAGTGGACAGCCCTTGAGTGGAAACACCATATATTTT.

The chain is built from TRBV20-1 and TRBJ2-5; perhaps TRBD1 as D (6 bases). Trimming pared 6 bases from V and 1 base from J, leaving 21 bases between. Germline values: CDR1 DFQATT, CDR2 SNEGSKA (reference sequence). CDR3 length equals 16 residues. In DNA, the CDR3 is TGCAGTGCCGACGGCCGAATTGGACAGCCCCAAGAGACCCAGTACTTC. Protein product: CSADGRIGQPQETQYF.

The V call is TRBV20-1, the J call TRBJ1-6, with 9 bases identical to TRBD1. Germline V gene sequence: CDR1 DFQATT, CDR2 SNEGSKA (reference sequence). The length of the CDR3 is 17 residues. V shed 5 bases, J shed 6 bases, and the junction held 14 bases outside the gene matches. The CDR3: CSAAGQGGRGRNSPLHF. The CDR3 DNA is TGCAGTGCTGCGGGACAGGGTGGAAGGGGGCGTAATTCACCCCTCCACTTT.

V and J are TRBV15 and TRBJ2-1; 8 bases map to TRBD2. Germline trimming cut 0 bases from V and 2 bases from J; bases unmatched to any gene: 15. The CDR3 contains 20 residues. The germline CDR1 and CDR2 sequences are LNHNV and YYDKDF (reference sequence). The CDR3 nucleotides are TGTGCCACCAGCAGAGATCCCGCTTGGCGGGAGGCCTCCCCCTACAATGAGCAGTTCTTC. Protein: CATSRDPAWREASPYNEQFF.

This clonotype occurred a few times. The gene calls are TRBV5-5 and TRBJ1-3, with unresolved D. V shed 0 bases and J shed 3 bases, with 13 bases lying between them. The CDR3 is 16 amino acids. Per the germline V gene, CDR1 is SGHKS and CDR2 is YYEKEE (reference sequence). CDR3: CASSLAGGMGGNTIYF. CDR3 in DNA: TGTGCCAGCAGCTTGGCCGGAGGAATGGGTGGAAACACCATATATTTT.

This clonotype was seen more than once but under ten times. The chain's CDR3 is CASAPLSGALSAEAFF. For the CDR3, the DNA is TGTGCCAGCGCCCCCCTATCCGGAGCCCTGAGCGCTGAAGCTTTCTTT. The rearrangement joins TRBV12-3 or TRBV12-4 to TRBJ1-1; D call uncertain. Trimming left V 8 bases short and J 6 bases short, with 25 bases between. CDR3 length equals 16 residues.

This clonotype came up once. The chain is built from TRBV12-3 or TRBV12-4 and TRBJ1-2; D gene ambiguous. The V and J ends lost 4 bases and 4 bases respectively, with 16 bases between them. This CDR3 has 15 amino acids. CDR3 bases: TGTGCCAGCAGTTCCTTAGCGACCGGAAGCTATGGCTACACCTTC. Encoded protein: CASSSLATGSYGYTF.